The next 31 T cell receptor beta chains were all read from a single sample in a study of shared T cell receptors in the human thymus. Assay: immunoSEQ multiplex PCR; the TCRdb copy retains only in-frame clones and omits some. In the table there are 720,000 or so clones, around 85% of which are singletons. These same data were also listed under a study on human thymus T cells.

Specimen: thymocytes. The receptors shown here come from a girl less than two years old with a congenital heart defect.

On this clone: The junction and the germline gene differ at one end; a read error may be behind it. The chain combines TRBV7-7 with TRBJ2-6; 9 bases fit TRBD1. The germline CDR1 and CDR2 sequences are SSHAT and FNYEAQ (reference sequence). The CDR3 runs 19 residues. This CDR3 is CASSKLNRDRDAGANVLTF. The DNA for the CDR3 is TGTGCTAGCAGCAAACTCAACCGGGACAGGGATGCAGGGGCCAACGTCCTGACTTTC. Full variable domain (outside the CDR3, taken from reference TRBV7-7 and TRBJ2-6): GAGVSQSPRYKVTKRGQDVTLRCDPISSHATLYWYQQALGQGPEFLTYFNYEAQPDKSGLPSDRFSAERPEGSISTLTIQRTEQRDSAMYRCASSKLNRDRDAGANVLTFGAGSRLTVL.

The chain joins TRBV4-3 to TRBJ1-5, with D perhaps TRBD1 (6 bases). CDR3 length: 17 amino acids. Germline V lookup: CDR1 LGHNA, CDR2 YSLEER. Trimming took 3 bases from V and 0 from J, leaving 15 bases between them. Written as DNA, the CDR3 is TGCGCCAGCAGCCAGGGGGCGGGGGCCCATAGCAATCAGCCCCAGCATTTT. Translating gives CASSQGAGAHSNQPQHF.

This clone was recorded a few times. The gene calls are TRBV25-1 and TRBJ2-1, with a tentative D call TRBD2 (7 bases). Trimming took off 6 bases at V and 9 bases at J, with 15 bases between the two ends. This CDR3 is built from 13 residues. Germline lookup yields CDR1 MGHDK and CDR2 SYGVNS. This chain's CDR3 is CASRPRGGLEQFF. For the CDR3, the DNA is TGTGCCAGCAGGCCAAGGGGGGGGCTTGAGCAGTTCTTC. Filled out from reference TRBV25-1 and TRBJ2-1, the complete variable domain reads EADIYQTPRYLVIGTGKKITLECSQTMGHDKMYWYQQDPGMELHLIHYSYGVNSTEKGDLSSESTVSRIRTEHFPLTLESARPSHTSQYLCASRPRGGLEQFFGPGTRLTVL.

The rearrangement uses TRBV11-2 and TRBJ2-7; D possibly corresponds to TRBD2 (5 bases). The CDR3 loop spans 13 amino acids. Germline CDR1 and CDR2: SGHAT and FQNNGV. Trimming took off 3 bases at V and 7 bases at J, with 13 bases between the two ends. CDR3 sequence: CASSFGSGSEQYF. The DNA of the CDR3 is TGTGCCAGCAGCTTCGGCTCGGGGAGTGAGCAGTACTTC. Using reference TRBV11-2 and TRBJ2-7 for the parts outside the CDR3, the full variable domain is EAGVAQSPRYKIIEKRQSVAFWCNPISGHATLYWYQQILGQGPKLLIQFQNNGVVDDSQLPKDRFSAERLKGVDSTLKIQPAKLEDSAVYLCASSFGSGSEQYFGPGTRLTVT.

The rearrangement uses TRBV29-1 and TRBJ1-1; D perhaps matches TRBD1 (5 bases). The CDR3 spans 12 residues. V lost 3 bases and J lost 6, with 11 bases in between. CDR1 is SQVTM, CDR2 ANQGSEA, per germline. CDR3 DNA sequence: TGCAGCGTTGATGGGACTGACGCTGAAGCTTTCTTT. Its protein product is CSVDGTDAEAFF.

The V and J genes are TRBV13 and TRBJ2-5; TRBD2 agrees at 11 bases. The CDR3 consists of 19 residues. After removal of 1 base from V and 1 base from J, the junction contained 11 bases not matched to a gene. Germline V gene lookup returns CDR1 PRHDT and CDR2 FYEKMQ (reference sequence). CDR3 loop: CASSLDESSGGISQETQYF. The DNA of the CDR3 is TGTGCCAGCAGCTTAGATGAGTCTAGCGGGGGGATCAGCCAAGAGACCCAGTACTTC.

V and J are TRBV9 and TRBJ1-2, with D hard to call. This CDR3 comprises 14 residues. Trimming pared 0 bases from V and 4 bases from J, leaving 10 bases between. In germline, CDR1 is SGDLS, CDR2 YYNGEE. The chain's CDR3 is CASSVDGLTYGYTF. The CDR3 DNA reads as TGTGCCAGCAGCGTAGATGGGCTTACCTATGGCTACACCTTC. The full variable domain, completed using reference TRBV9 and TRBJ1-2, is DSGVTQTPKHLITATGQRVTLRCSPRSGDLSVYWYQQSLDQGLQFLIQYYNGEERAKGNILERFSAQQFPDLHSELNLSSLELGDSALYFCASSVDGLTYGYTFGSGTRLTVV.

The chain employs TRBV28 and TRBJ2-5; a weak D match, TRBD2 (6 bases). The ends were cut back, 2 bases at V and 1 base at J, with 11 bases in the middle. Germline lookup yields CDR1 MDHEN and CDR2 SYDVKM. CDR3 length: 15 amino acids. CDR3 in amino acids: CASSLSTGGQETQYF. The CDR3 bases are TGTGCCAGCAGTTTAAGCACCGGGGGCCAAGAGACCCAGTACTTC.

This clone came up once. Other DNA sequences in the sample encode the same CDR3. This chain links TRBV5-4 with TRBJ2-5; D gene uncertain. Matching the DNA end better, TRBJ2-7 makes the J call doubtful. Germline CDR1 reads SGHNT; CDR2 reads YYREEE (reference sequence). CDR3 length equals 14 residues. The CDR3 sequence: CASSLGGGSYEQYF. The CDR3 nucleotides read TGTGCCAGCAGCTTGGGTGGCGGATCCTACGAGCAGTACTTC.

The DNA for the CDR3 is TGCGCCAGCAGCCGCAAAGGGAGGTTCATTGAAGCTTTCTTT. It translates to CASSRKGRFIEAFF. V gene TRBV4-1 combines with J gene TRBJ1-1; unclear D gene. V dropped 4 bases and J dropped 7 bases, with 16 bases sitting between them. The germline V gene has CDR1 MGHRA and CDR2 YSYEKL. The CDR3 is made up of 14 amino acids.

The V and J genes are TRBV6-6 and TRBJ1-5; 12 nucleotides align to TRBD1. Unmatched junction bases numbered 6, after V lost 2 bases and J lost 7 bases. Germline V lookup: CDR1 MNHNY, CDR2 SVGAGI (reference sequence). The CDR3 has 16 amino acids. For the CDR3, the DNA is TGTGCCAGCAGTTACCTGGGACAGGGGGCGGGGCAGCCCCAGCATTTT. It translates to CASSYLGQGAGQPQHF.

The rearrangement links TRBV7-2 to TRBJ2-7; no reliable D call. Per germline, CDR1 SGHTA and CDR2 FQGNSA. With 5 bases removed from V and 3 bases from J, the gap between germline ends came to 11 bases. The CDR3 is 13 amino acids. The CDR3 here is CASSPNYGYEQYF. In nucleotides, the CDR3 is TGTGCCAGCAGCCCTAATTATGGCTACGAGCAGTACTTC. The whole variable domain, filled in from reference TRBV7-2 and TRBJ2-7, reads GAGVSQSPSNKVTEKGKDVELRCDPISGHTALYWYRQSLGQGLEFLIYFQGNSAPDKSGLPSDRFSAERTGGSVSTLTIQRTQQEDSAVYLCASSPNYGYEQYFGPGTRLTVT.

This chain joins TRBV5-1 and TRBJ2-5; a weak D match, TRBD1 (5 bases). V lost 3 bases, J lost 0 bases, and 9 bases lay in between. This CDR3 has 14 amino acids. In germline, CDR1 is SGHRS, CDR2 YFSETQ. The DNA for the CDR3 is TGCGCCAGCAGCTCTGACAGTTACCAAGAGACCCAGTACTTC. Encoded protein: CASSSDSYQETQYF. The full variable domain, completed using reference TRBV5-1 and TRBJ2-5, is KAGVTQTPRYLIKTRGQQVTLSCSPISGHRSVSWYQQTPGQGLQFLFEYFSETQRNKGNFPGRFSGRQFSNSRSEMNVSTLELGDSALYLCASSSDSYQETQYFGPGTRLLVL.

The chain employs TRBV4-1 and TRBJ1-1; no definite D call. The CDR3 sequence is 14 residues long. Germline values: CDR1 MGHRA, CDR2 YSYEKL. V was shortened by 1 base and J by 1 base, with 7 bases between the two germline ends. The CDR3 loop reads CASSQGYRNTEAFF. Here the CDR3 DNA reads TGCGCCAGCAGCCAAGGATATAGGAACACTGAAGCTTTCTTT.

The CDR3 loop is CASSLLRTNYGYTF. The CDR3 DNA sequence: TGTGCCAGCAGTTTATTGAGGACTAACTATGGCTACACCTTC. This chain connects TRBV28 to TRBJ1-2, with D unclear. The CDR3 sequence is 14 residues long. The ends were cut back, 1 base at V and 0 bases at J, with 6 bases in the middle. Germline lookup yields CDR1 MDHEN and CDR2 SYDVKM.

This chain joins TRBV6-6 and TRBJ1-4, with D maybe TRBD1 (5 bases). Germline V gives CDR1 MNHNY, CDR2 SVGAGI (reference sequence). Trimming shortened V by 6 bases and J by 7 bases, and 18 bases separated the two germline ends. The CDR3 length is 15 residues. For the CDR3, the DNA is TGTGCCAGCAGGGTTAGTCAGGGTTTGGGTGAAAAACTGTTTTTT. Translation gives CASRVSQGLGEKLFF.

The chain employs TRBV28 and TRBJ2-5; 7 nucleotides match TRBD1. This CDR3 is built from 13 residues. Per germline, CDR1 MDHEN and CDR2 SYDVKM. Losses at the gene ends were 6 bases for V and 2 bases for J; bases not matched to a gene: 3. The CDR3 DNA sequence: TGTGCCAGCAGGGGGACAGTACAAGAGACCCAGTACTTC. Residues: CASRGTVQETQYF. The full variable domain, with the rest looked up from reference TRBV28 and TRBJ2-5, is DVKVTQSSRYLVKRTGEKVFLECVQDMDHENMFWYRQDPGLGLRLIYFSYDVKMKEKGDIPEGYSVSREKKERFSLILESASTNQTSMYLCASRGTVQETQYFGPGTRLLVL.

This chain links TRBV7-4 with TRBJ1-3, with 9 bases fitting TRBD1. The CDR3 spans 16 residues. From germline, CDR1 is SGHVT and CDR2 SQSDAQ. V was pared by 5 bases and J by 3 bases, with 8 bases of the junction left unmatched. The CDR3 DNA reads as TGTGCCAGCAGCCCAGAACAGGGGGCTAGTGGAAACACCATATATTTT. Translating it yields CASSPEQGASGNTIYF.

This clone was counted a few times. J is TRBJ2-1 and V is TRBV12-5; 11 bases line up with TRBD2. Germline CDR1 and CDR2: LGHNT and FRNRAP. V shed 0 bases, J shed 10 bases, and the junction held 11 bases outside the gene matches. CDR3 length: 17 residues. CDR3 sequence (DNA): TGTGCTAGTGGTTTGGTACCGGCTAGCGGGGGGTGGATCGAGCAGTTCTTC. It translates to CASGLVPASGGWIEQFF.

This sequence joins TRBV28 and TRBJ1-4, with 8 bases aligning to TRBD1. The germline gives CDR1 MDHEN, CDR2 SYDVKM. The V segment lost 5 bases and the J segment 5 bases; nucleotides outside the gene matches: 7. CDR3 length: 15 residues. CDR3 bases: TGTGCCAGCAGTCCCCCGGACAGGGTAAATGAAAAACTGTTTTTT. Its translation: CASSPPDRVNEKLFF.

The chain carries TRBV6-6 and TRBJ2-1, with 10 positions matching TRBD2. There are 16 residues in the CDR3. The V gene end was trimmed by 4 bases and the J gene end by 3 bases; junction bases not matched to a gene: 6. Germline V gene sequence: CDR1 MNHNY, CDR2 SVGAGI (reference sequence). CDR3 residues: CASSSELAGIYNEQFF. For the CDR3, the DNA is TGTGCCAGCAGTTCGGAACTAGCGGGAATCTACAATGAGCAGTTCTTC.

V gene TRBV5-6 combines with J gene TRBJ2-1, with 7 bases matching TRBD1. Trimming cost V 3 bases and J 1 base; bases outside gene matches: 7. Looked up from germline, CDR1 is SGHDT and CDR2 is YYEEEE. CDR3 length: 16 amino acids. As DNA, the CDR3 is TGTGCCAGCAGCTCACTCTCGGGACAGTCCTACAATGAGCAGTTCTTC. It translates to CASSSLSGQSYNEQFF.

This chain links TRBV7-9 with TRBJ1-2; TRBD1 might be the D (5 bases). V lost 0 bases to trimming and J lost 3 bases, with 20 bases between them. Germline lookup yields CDR1 SEHNR and CDR2 FQNEAQ (reference sequence). There are 18 residues in the CDR3. Here the CDR3 DNA reads TGTGCCAGCAGCTTAGCGTGGGGGGACTTACGGGGAGACTATGGCTACACCTTC. Translated, it gives CASSLAWGDLRGDYGYTF. The full variable domain, with the rest looked up from reference TRBV7-9 and TRBJ1-2, is DTGVSQNPRHKITKRGQNVTFRCDPISEHNRLYWYRQTLGQGPEFLTYFQNEAQLEKSRLLSDRFSAERPKGSFSTLEIQRTEQGDSAMYLCASSLAWGDLRGDYGYTFGSGTRLTVV.

The chain links TRBV6-6 to TRBJ2-2, with unresolved D. The CDR3 extends over 10 amino acids. V was cut by 11 bases and J by 8 bases, with 9 bases left in between. Looked up from germline, CDR1 is MNHNY and CDR2 is SVGAGI (reference sequence). CDR3: CASGFGELFF. Written as DNA, the CDR3 is TGTGCCTCCGGGTTTGGGGAGCTGTTTTTT.

The sample holds one count of this clone. The genes are TRBV2 and TRBJ1-2, with TRBD1 as a possible D gene (6 bases). The CDR3 consists of 12 residues. Trimming took off 6 bases at V and 7 bases at J, with 12 bases between the two ends. CDR1 and CDR2 (germline): SNHLY, FYNNEI. The CDR3 reads CASRRIRGGYTF. The CDR3 DNA is TGTGCCAGCAGGCGGATCAGGGGTGGCTACACCTTC.

In this sample, this clone turned up once. The V gene is TRBV5-6, the J gene TRBJ2-1; 10 bases align to TRBD1. Germline V gene data show CDR1 as SGHDT and CDR2 as YYEEEE. V was pared by 2 bases and J by 6 bases, with 5 bases of the junction left unmatched. The CDR3 runs 15 residues. The DNA of the CDR3 is TGTGCCAGCAGCTTCCGGGACAGGGGCATCAATGAGCAGTTCTTC. Amino acid sequence: CASSFRDRGINEQFF. The full variable domain, completed using reference TRBV5-6 and TRBJ2-1, is DAGVTQSPTHLIKTRGQQVTLRCSPKSGHDTVSWYQQALGQGPQFIFQYYEEEERQRGNFPDRFSGHQFPNYSSELNVNALLLGDSALYLCASSFRDRGINEQFFGPGTRLTVL.

This chain joins TRBV11-2 and TRBJ1-2; possibly TRBD1 for D (6 bases). This CDR3 region has 17 residues. Trimming pared 5 bases from V and 0 bases from J, leaving 19 bases between. Germline V CDR1 and CDR2: SGHAT, FQNNGV. The CDR3 DNA is TGTGCCAGCAGCCCCCGGGAGGGGGACCCTCCTAACTATGGCTACACCTTC. This gives the protein CASSPREGDPPNYGYTF.

The chain carries TRBV27 and TRBJ1-2; the D is unclear. V was clipped by 5 bases and J by 8 bases, with 21 bases between them. The CDR3 totals 15 residues. The germline gives CDR1 MNHEY, CDR2 SMNVEV (reference sequence). This CDR3 reads CASSHGPVGGGGYTF. CDR3 in DNA: TGTGCCAGCAGTCATGGGCCTGTTGGAGGAGGAGGCTACACCTTC.

The V call is TRBV27, the J call TRBJ2-5, with 13 bases identical to TRBD2. The J segment lost 0 bases and the V segment lost 6 bases, leaving 4 bases of the junction unmatched. Germline CDR1 is MNHEY and CDR2 is SMNVEV (reference sequence). The CDR3 covers 16 residues. CDR3 coding DNA: TGTGCCAGCAGAAAACTAGCGGGGGGGTACCAAGAGACCCAGTACTTC. Translation: CASRKLAGGYQETQYF.

The V call is TRBV11-2, the J call TRBJ1-1, with a tentative D call TRBD1 (6 bases). This CDR3 has 16 residues. Germline V CDR1 and CDR2: SGHAT, FQNNGV. Trimming pared 3 bases from V and 3 bases from J, leaving 17 bases between. Here the CDR3 DNA reads TGTGCCAGCAGCTTTGAGGGGGGGCGTGGACACACTGAAGCTTTCTTT. Translating it yields CASSFEGGRGHTEAFF.

This sequence joins TRBV4-2 and TRBJ1-6; weak D call: TRBD1 (6 bases). Germline CDR1 LGHNA, CDR2 YNFKEQ. There are 16 residues in the CDR3. Trimming removed 4 bases at V and 5 bases at J, with 15 bases between. CDR3 loop: CASSLVPGHHNSPLHF. The CDR3, as DNA: TGTGCCAGCAGCCTCGTCCCGGGACATCATAATTCACCCCTCCACTTT.